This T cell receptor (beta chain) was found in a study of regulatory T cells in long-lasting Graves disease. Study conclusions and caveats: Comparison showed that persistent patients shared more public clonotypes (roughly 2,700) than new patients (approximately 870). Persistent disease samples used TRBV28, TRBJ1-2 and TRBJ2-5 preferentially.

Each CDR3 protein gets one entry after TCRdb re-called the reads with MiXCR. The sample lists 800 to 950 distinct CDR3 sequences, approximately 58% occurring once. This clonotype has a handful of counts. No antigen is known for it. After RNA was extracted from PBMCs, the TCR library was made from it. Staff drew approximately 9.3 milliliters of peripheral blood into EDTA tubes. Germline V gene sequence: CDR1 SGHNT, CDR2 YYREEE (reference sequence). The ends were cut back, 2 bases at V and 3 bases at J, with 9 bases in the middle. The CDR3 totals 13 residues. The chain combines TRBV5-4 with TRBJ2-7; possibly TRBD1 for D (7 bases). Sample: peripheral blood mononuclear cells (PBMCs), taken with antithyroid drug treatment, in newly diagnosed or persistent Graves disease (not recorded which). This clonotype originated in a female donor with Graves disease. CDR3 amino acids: CASSFQGGYEQYF. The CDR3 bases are TGTGCCAGCAGCTTCCAGGGGGGCTACGAGCAGTACTTC.